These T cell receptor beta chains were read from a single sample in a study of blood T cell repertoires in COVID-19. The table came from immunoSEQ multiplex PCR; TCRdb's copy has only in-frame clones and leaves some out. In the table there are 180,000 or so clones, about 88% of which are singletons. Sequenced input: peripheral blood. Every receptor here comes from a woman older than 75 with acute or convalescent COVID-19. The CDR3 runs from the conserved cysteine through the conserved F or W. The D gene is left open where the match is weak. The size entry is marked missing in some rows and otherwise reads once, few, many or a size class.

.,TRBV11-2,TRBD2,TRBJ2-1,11,TGTGCCAGCAGCGAACTAGCGGAGGAGTTCTTC,CASSELAEEFF
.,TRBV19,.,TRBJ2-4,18,TGTGCCAGTAGTCCCCTGGGGCTATTGGTAGGAGCCAAAAACATTCAGTACTTC,CASSPLGLLVGAKNIQYF
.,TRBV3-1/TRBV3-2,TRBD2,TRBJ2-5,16,TGTGCCAGCAGCCAAGGGACTAGCGGGAGGCTGGAGACCCAGTACTTC,CASSQGTSGRLETQYF
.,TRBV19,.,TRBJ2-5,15,TGTGCCAGCAGACCGGGACACTTAAGGCGAGAGACCCAGTACTTC,CASRPGHLRRETQYF
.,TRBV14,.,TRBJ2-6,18,TGTGCCAGCAGCCCCTACAGGGGAGGTTTCGCTGGGGCCAACGTCCTGACTTTC,CASSPYRGGFAGANVLTF
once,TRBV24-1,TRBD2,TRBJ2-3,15,TGTGCCACCATGGGGACTAGCCTGTGGGGGGATACGCAGTATTTT,CATMGTSLWGDTQYF
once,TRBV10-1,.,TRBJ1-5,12,TGCGCCAGCAGTGCTGACTTTCCGCCCCAGCATTTT,CASSADFPPQHF
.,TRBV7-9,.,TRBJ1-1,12,TGTGCCAGCAGCCTACCACAGACGCGAGCTTTCTTT,CASSLPQTRAFF
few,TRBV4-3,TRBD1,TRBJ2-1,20,TGCGCCAGCAGCCAAGAGAGGACAGGGTTTCGTCGGTACTCCTACAATGAGCAGTTCTTC,CASSQERTGFRRYSYNEQFF
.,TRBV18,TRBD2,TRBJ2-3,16,TGTGCCAGCTCACCCGGGACTAGCGGGAGTACAGATACGCAGTATTTT,CASSPGTSGSTDTQYF
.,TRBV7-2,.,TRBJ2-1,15,TGTGCCAGCAGCTTAGCGGGCCCCGCCTACAATGAGCAGTTCTTC,CASSLAGPAYNEQFF
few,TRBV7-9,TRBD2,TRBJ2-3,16,TGTGCCAGCAGCACAGCTAGCGGGAGCGGCACAGATACGCAGTATTTT,CASSTASGSGTDTQYF
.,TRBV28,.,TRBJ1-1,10,TGTGCCAGCAGTTTCGCTGAAGCTTTCTTT,CASSFAEAFF
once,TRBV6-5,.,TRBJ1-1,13,TGTGCCAGCAGGTGGGGGCGAGACACTGAAGCTTTCTTT,CASRWGRDTEAFF
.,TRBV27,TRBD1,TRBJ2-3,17,TGTGCCAGCAGTTTTTTTCTGGGACAGGGCAACACAGATACGCAGTATTTT,CASSFFLGQGNTDTQYF
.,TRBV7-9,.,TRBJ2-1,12,TGTGCCAGCAGCTCACTAGCCTATGAGCAGTTCTTC,CASSSLAYEQFF
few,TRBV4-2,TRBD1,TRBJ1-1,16,TGTGCCAGCAGAGGGGGCGCGTTAGGTAGTGTGGCTGAAGCTTTCTTT,CASRGGALGSVAEAFF
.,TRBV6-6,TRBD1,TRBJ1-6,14,TGTGCCAGTAACCGGGACAGAACTAATTCACCCCTCCACTTT,CASNRDRTNSPLHF
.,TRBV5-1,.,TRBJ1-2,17,TGCGCCAGCAGCCCTCCCCAGGGAAGGGAACCCCCCTATGGCTACACCTTC,CASSPPQGREPPYGYTF
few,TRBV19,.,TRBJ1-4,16,TGTGCCAGTAGTATTTTGGGGGCTTCAACTAATGAAAAACTGTTTTTT,CASSILGASTNEKLFF
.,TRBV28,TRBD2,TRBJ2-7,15,TGTGCCAGCAGTCCCGGGACTAGCAAAACCTACGAGCAGTACTTC,CASSPGTSKTYEQYF
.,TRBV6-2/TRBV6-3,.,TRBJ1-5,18,TGTGCCAGCAGTTACAACCCCACAGGGCCGAATAGCAATCAGCCCCAGCATTTT,CASSYNPTGPNSNQPQHF
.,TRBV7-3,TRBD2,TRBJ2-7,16,TGTGCCAGCAGCTTAGGGGGGACTAGCGGGAACTACGAGCAGTACTTC,CASSLGGTSGNYEQYF
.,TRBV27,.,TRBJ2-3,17,TGTGCCAGCAGTTACGCCGGGAGATGGGCTAGCACAGATACGCAGTATTTT,CASSYAGRWASTDTQYF
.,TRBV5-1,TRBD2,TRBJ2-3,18,TGCGCCAGCAGCTTGGCTGCTAGCGGGAGACCTTACACAGATACGCAGTATTTT,CASSLAASGRPYTDTQYF
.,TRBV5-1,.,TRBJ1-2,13,TGCGCCAGCAGCTCCGGGGAGAGCTATGGCTACACCTTC,CASSSGESYGYTF
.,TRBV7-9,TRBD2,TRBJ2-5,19,TGTGCCAGCAGGGGCCCAGGACTAGCGGGGAATGCCCAAAAAGAGACCCAGTACTTC,CASRGPGLAGNAQKETQYF
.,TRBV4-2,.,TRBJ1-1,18,TGTGCCAGCAGCCAACGGGTCAGGGTGGACGGTATGAACACTGAAGCTTTCTTT,CASSQRVRVDGMNTEAFF
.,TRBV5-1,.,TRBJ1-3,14,TGCGCCAGCAGCTCCGAGATTATCGGAAACACCATATATTTT,CASSSEIIGNTIYF
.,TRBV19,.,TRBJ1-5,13,TGTGCCAGTAGTCAGGACATCAATCAGCCCCAGCATTTT,CASSQDINQPQHF
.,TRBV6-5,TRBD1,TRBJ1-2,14,TGTGCCAGCAGAGCAGGGGGCGGCGACTATGGCTACACCTTC,CASRAGGGDYGYTF
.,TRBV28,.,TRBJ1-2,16,TGTGCCAGCAGTTTGGGGGGGGCCGTAGCTAACTATGGCTACACCTTC,CASSLGGAVANYGYTF
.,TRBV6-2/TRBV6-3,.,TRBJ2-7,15,TGTGCCAGCAGTCTCGGGTCTTTCCGTACCTACGAGCAGTACTTC,CASSLGSFRTYEQYF
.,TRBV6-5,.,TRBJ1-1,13,TGTGCCAGCAGTCGAGGGAGGGACACTGAAGCTTTCTTT,CASSRGRDTEAFF
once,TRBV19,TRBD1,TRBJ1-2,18,TGTGCCAGTAGTATAGACCCCCCGCGACAGGGTACCGTCTATGGCTACACCTTC,CASSIDPPRQGTVYGYTF
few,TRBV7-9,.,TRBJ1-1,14,TGTGCCAGCAGCCCACTGGGGGCTTTCGCTGAAGCTTTCTTT,CASSPLGAFAEAFF
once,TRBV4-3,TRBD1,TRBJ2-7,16,TGCGCCAGCAGCCAAGCCCACAGGGGGCTGTTGTACGAGCAGTACTTC,CASSQAHRGLLYEQYF
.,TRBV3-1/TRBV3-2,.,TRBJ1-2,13,TGTGCCAGCAGCCCACCGGGACTTTATGGCTACACCTTC,CASSPPGLYGYTF
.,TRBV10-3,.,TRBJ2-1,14,TGTGCCATCAGTGAGTCGACTCGGGTCCATGAGCAGTTCTTC,CAISESTRVHEQFF
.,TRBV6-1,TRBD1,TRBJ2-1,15,TGTGCCAGCAGTGATGAGGGACAGGGATGGCCTGAGCAGTTCTTC,CASSDEGQGWPEQFF
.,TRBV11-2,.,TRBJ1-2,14,TGTGCCAGCAGCGGAGAGGTCACGACCTATGGCTACACCTTC,CASSGEVTTYGYTF
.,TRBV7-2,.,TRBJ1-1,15,TGTGCCAGCAGCTTAGCTCTGGGGCAGAACACTGAAGCTTTCTTT,CASSLALGQNTEAFF
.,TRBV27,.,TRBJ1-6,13,TGTGCCAGCAAAGCAGGGTCTAATTCACCCCTCCACTTT,CASKAGSNSPLHF
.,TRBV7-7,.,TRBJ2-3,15,TGTGCTAGCAGCTTTGGCAGGGCGGGAACAGATACGCAGTATTTT,CASSFGRAGTDTQYF
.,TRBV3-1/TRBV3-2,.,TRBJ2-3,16,TGTGCCAGCAGCCTCGTGACGGCGGATAGGACAGATACGCAGTATTTT,CASSLVTADRTDTQYF
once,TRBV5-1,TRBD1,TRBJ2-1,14,TGCGCCAGCAGCGGACAGGGTGGATCCAATGAGCAGTTCTTC,CASSGQGGSNEQFF